This T cell receptor (beta chain) was sequenced in a study of cytomegalovirus exposure and HLA in healthy donors. PCR amplification relied on 60 Vbeta primers (plus 13 Jbeta primers). The table came from immunoSEQ multiplex PCR; TCRdb's copy has only in-frame clones and leaves some out. Its listing shows 80,000 or so clones. The sample taken for sequencing was PBMCs. This clonotype was sampled from a woman aged 30 to 39 in good health and CMV-seronegative.

CDR3 in amino acids: CASSLARDRGETEAFF. In DNA form, the CDR3 reads TGTGCCAGCAGCTTAGCCCGGGACAGGGGAGAGACTGAAGCTTTCTTT. This sequence joins TRBV7-8 and TRBJ1-1, with 10 bases identical to TRBD1. J gave up 5 bases and V 0 bases, and 6 bases lay outside the gene matches. The CDR3 has 16 residues. CDR1 SGHVS and CDR2 FQNEAQ come from the germline V gene.